These 20 T cell receptor beta chains were sequenced from one sample in a study of T-cell memory formation after mild COVID-19. MiXCR, applied by TCRdb to the 5' RACE reads, yields one record per CDR3 protein. The repertoire has 200,000 to 250,000 distinct CDR3 sequences, approximately 9% of them found once; the top ten carry more than 20%. Source material: PBMCs or a T cell subset sorted from them (not recorded which). The receptors were sampled from a young man who had mild COVID-19 (a few samples of this study predate the infection). Cell type and time point are not known.

The chain is built from TRBV25-1 and TRBJ2-3, with 12 bases lining up with TRBD1. J gave up 0 bases and V 4 bases, and 17 bases lay outside the gene matches. The CDR3 is 21 amino acids. Germline V gives CDR1 MGHDK, CDR2 SYGVNS. The CDR3 is CASSATLGTGGLVSSTDTQYF. The CDR3 DNA reads TGTGCCAGCAGTGCTACCTTGGGGACAGGGGGCTTAGTTAGTAGCACAGATACGCAGTATTTT.

The chain employs TRBV7-2 and TRBJ2-1; 8 nucleotides match TRBD1. The CDR3 totals 16 residues. Per germline, CDR1 SGHTA and CDR2 FQGNSA. Germline trimming cut 1 base from V and 7 bases from J; bases unmatched to any gene: 9. The CDR3 nucleotides read TGTGCCAGCAGCTTAGATCGCAGGGGGCTAGGGAATGAGCAGTTCTTC. Amino acids: CASSLDRRGLGNEQFF.

The V and J genes are TRBV7-6 and TRBJ2-7; perhaps TRBD1 as D (6 bases). The CDR3 contains 14 residues. The V end lost 5 bases, the J end lost 4 bases, and 15 bases lay between the germline ends. CDR1 and CDR2 from the germline V gene are SGHVS and FNYEAQ. The CDR3 DNA reads TGTGCCAGCAGCCACCGGGACACCGGGTACGAGCAGTACTTC. It yields the protein CASSHRDTGYEQYF.

This chain connects TRBV7-3 to TRBJ2-3; the D is unclear. Germline CDR1 reads SGHTA; CDR2 reads FQGTGA. CDR3 length equals 15 residues. V was clipped by 2 bases and J by 5 bases, with 14 bases between them. The CDR3 spells CASSLGLTDRDTQYF. DNA for the CDR3: TGTGCCAGCAGCTTAGGCTTGACTGATAGAGATACGCAGTATTTT.

This rearrangement joins TRBV6-5 to TRBJ1-6; the D is unclear. V lost 2 bases and J 9 bases, leaving 8 bases between the germline ends. CDR1 is MNHEY, CDR2 SVGAGI, per germline. The CDR3 loop spans 13 amino acids. CDR3 amino acids: CASSYPRGSPLHF. DNA of the CDR3: TGTGCCAGCAGTTACCCCCGGGGTTCACCCCTCCACTTT.

The chain recombines TRBV7-8 with TRBJ2-7; D unclear. The CDR3 is 13 amino acids. Between the trimmed V and J ends, which lost 1 base and 7 bases, there was a span of 11 bases. CDR1 is SGHVS and CDR2 is FQNEAQ in the germline V gene. Here the CDR3 reads CASSLGELREQYV. CDR3 nucleotides: TGTGCCAGCAGCTTAGGGGAACTACGAGAGCAGTACGTC.

V and J are TRBV5-4 and TRBJ2-4, with D possibly being TRBD2 (5 bases). This CDR3 is 14 amino acids long. V was clipped by 4 bases and J by 2 bases, with 10 bases between them. CDR1 is SGHNT, CDR2 YYREEE, per germline (reference sequence). CDR3: CASSAGSTKNIQYF. In DNA form, the CDR3 reads TGTGCCAGCAGCGCTGGGAGTACCAAAAACATTCAGTACTTC.

This clonotype was seen only a few times. The chain is built from TRBV10-3 and TRBJ2-2; 9 nucleotides line up with TRBD1. Per germline, CDR1 ENHRY and CDR2 SYGVKD. J was trimmed by 4 bases and V by 7 bases; bases with no gene match: 7. The CDR3 has 15 residues. The CDR3 loop is CAITSGTGPTGELFF. The CDR3 region has the DNA TGTGCCATCACCTCCGGGACAGGGCCCACCGGGGAGCTGTTTTTT.

The V and J genes are TRBV5-5 and TRBJ2-7; 7 positions agree with TRBD1. Germline V gene data show CDR1 as SGHKS and CDR2 as YYEKEE (reference sequence). The V segment lost 4 bases and the J segment 5 bases; nucleotides outside the gene matches: 12. The CDR3 runs 15 residues. This chain's CDR3 is CASSTQFRGGDEQYV. CDR3 DNA sequence: TGTGCCAGCAGCACACAATTTAGAGGGGGCGACGAGCAGTACGTC.

This clonotype was seen a few times. This chain links TRBV12-3 or TRBV12-4 with TRBJ2-1, with 12 nucleotides matching TRBD2. CDR3 size: 16 residues. J gave up 9 bases and V 2 bases, and 8 bases lay outside the gene matches. The CDR3 loop is CASSLLAGGPRGEQFF. CDR3 bases: TGTGCCAGCAGTTTACTAGCGGGGGGGCCGCGGGGTGAGCAGTTCTTC.

This clonotype appeared a few times. The chain recombines TRBV9 with TRBJ1-3, with D uncertain. Trimming removed 0 bases at V and 6 bases at J, with 4 bases between. The CDR3 is 12 amino acids. Per germline, CDR1 SGDLS and CDR2 YYNGEE. CDR3 DNA: TGTGCCAGCAGCGTAGGAGAAAACACCATATATTTT. This codes for CASSVGENTIYF. Full variable domain (rest looked up from reference TRBV9 and TRBJ1-3): DSGVTQTPKHLITATGQRVTLRCSPRSGDLSVYWYQQSLDQGLQFLIQYYNGEERAKGNILERFSAQQFPDLHSELNLSSLELGDSALYFCASSVGENTIYFGEGSWLTVV.

The sample holds many counts of this clonotype. This chain links TRBV6-5 with TRBJ1-3, with D hard to call. The CDR3 runs 14 residues. Looked up from germline, CDR1 is MNHEY and CDR2 is SVGAGI. V lost 6 bases and J 0 bases, leaving 9 bases between the germline ends. The CDR3 DNA sequence: TGTGCCAGCAGGGACCGTTCCTCTGGAAACACCATATATTTT. Translation gives CASRDRSSGNTIYF.

This clonotype was counted between two and nine times. J is TRBJ1-2 and V is TRBV29-1; D remains unclear. V dropped 1 base and J dropped 4 bases, with 13 bases sitting between them. The CDR3 has 14 amino acids. From germline, CDR1 is SQVTM and CDR2 ANQGSEA. The CDR3 nucleotides read TGCAGCGTTGAAGGGTTAGGGTTTGGCTATGGCTACACCTTC. Its translation is CSVEGLGFGYGYTF.

This clonotype was detected many times. The rearrangement uses TRBV6-4 and TRBJ1-4; 8 bases map to TRBD1. The V gene's germline CDR1 is MRHNA and CDR2 SNTAGT. The CDR3 spans 19 residues. The V segment lost 0 bases and the J segment 0 bases; nucleotides outside the gene matches: 9. The CDR3 reads CASSDSWTGWSATNEKLFF. CDR3 sequence (DNA): TGTGCCAGCAGTGACTCTTGGACAGGGTGGTCCGCAACTAATGAAAAACTGTTTTTT.

This clonotype was counted ten times or more. The CDR3 DNA sequence: TGTGCCAGCAGAGGACTAGCGGGGGATAGGTTCTTC. Amino acid sequence: CASRGLAGDRFF. This rearrangement joins TRBV7-6 to TRBJ2-1; TRBD2 matches 13 bases. This CDR3 has 12 residues. The V and J ends lost 6 bases and 15 bases, in that order; junction bases with no gene match: 5. CDR1 and CDR2 (germline): SGHVS, FNYEAQ.

This chain joins TRBV20-1 and TRBJ2-7; D may be TRBD1 (5 bases). Trimming shortened V by 3 bases and J by 3 bases, and 9 bases separated the two germline ends. The CDR3 covers 12 residues. Germline V gives CDR1 DFQATT, CDR2 SNEGSKA (reference sequence). The CDR3 DNA is TGCAGTGCTAGTGGGGCAAACTACGAGCAGTACGTC. Translating gives CSASGANYEQYV.

This clonotype occurred a few times. The rearrangement links TRBV11-2 to TRBJ2-2, with TRBD2 matching over 7 bases. Germline-derived CDR1 and CDR2 are SGHAT and FQNNGV. The CDR3 runs 18 residues. With V trimmed by 5 bases and J by 4 bases, 16 bases remained unmatched. The CDR3 sequence is CASSRIPRLAVGTGELFF. Here the CDR3 DNA reads TGTGCCAGCAGCCGGATCCCCAGGCTAGCGGTTGGCACCGGGGAGCTGTTTTTT.

The genes are TRBV5-4 and TRBJ1-6; no firm D call. V lost 1 base and J 8 bases, leaving 22 bases between the germline ends. Germline V gene sequence: CDR1 SGHNT, CDR2 YYREEE (reference sequence). The CDR3 runs to 18 residues. The CDR3, as DNA: TGTGCCAGCAGCTTGCGAGCAGCCCGATCATACGGGTATTCACCCCTCCACTTT. This translates into CASSLRAARSYGYSPLHF.

This clonotype showed up just a few times. V is TRBV5-1 and J is TRBJ2-3; the D call may be TRBD1 or TRBD2 (5 bases each). V shed 4 bases and J shed 2 bases, with 20 bases lying between them. The germline V gene encodes CDR1 SGHRS and CDR2 YFSETQ. The CDR3 totals 17 residues. As DNA, the CDR3 is TGCGCCAGCAGCCCTACGAGGGGATTGCGGAACACAGATACGCAGTATTTT. Encoded protein: CASSPTRGLRNTDTQYF.

This CDR3 reads CASSFTSGGAKTQYF. Written as DNA, the CDR3 is TGTGCCAGCAGTTTTACTAGCGGGGGGGCCAAGACCCAGTACTTC. V is TRBV6-5 and J is TRBJ2-5; 13 positions agree with TRBD2. Germline CDR1 and CDR2: MNHEY and SVGAGI. This CDR3 is 15 amino acids long. V shed 4 bases and J 6 bases; nucleotides not matched to a gene: 5.